These 27 T cell receptor beta chains were all obtained from the same sample, sequenced in a study of tumor and adjacent non-tumor tissue in lung cancer. TCRbeta libraries were built with three rounds of nested PCR, modified from ARM-PCR. From the multiplex PCR reads, TCRdb called clonotypes with MiXCR, one entry per CDR3 protein. The sample carries 200,000 to 250,000 distinct CDR3 sequences, 60% to 85% recorded once. No cell sorting was done before RNA was extracted from the tissue. Sequencing used lung tumor tissue. These receptors were obtained from a man aged 60-69 years with non-small cell lung cancer.

With respect to this clonotype: A much more abundant neighbour one base away suggests this may be a read error. The chain joins TRBV4-2 to TRBJ1-4; TRBD1 might be the D (6 bases). Germline V gives CDR1 LGHNA, CDR2 YNFKEQ. The length of the CDR3 is 14 residues. CDR3 DNA: TGTGCCAGCAGCCCCACAGGGACCTATGAAAATCTGTTTTTT. It translates to CASSPTGTYENLFF.

This clonotype appeared many times. This chain links TRBV10-1 with TRBJ1-1; D may be TRBD1 (6 bases). Trimming left V 0 bases short and J 6 bases short, with 11 bases between. This CDR3 comprises 14 residues. Germline V gene lookup returns CDR1 WNHNN and CDR2 SYGVQD (reference sequence). CDR3 protein: CASSESRGGPEAFF. As DNA, the CDR3 is TGCGCCAGCAGTGAGTCGAGGGGGGGTCCTGAAGCTTTCTTT.

Note on this clonotype: The CDR3 does not end in the conserved phenylalanine or tryptophan, so this is likely a read error. The chain links TRBV28 to TRBJ1-2; D perhaps matches TRBD1 (5 bases). Trimming removed 7 bases from V and 0 bases from J, with 15 bases in between. CDR1 and CDR2 (germline): MDHEN, SYDVKM. The CDR3 totals 15 residues. CDR3 DNA sequence: TGTGCCAGCAAAGGGGCAGCATGGACTAACTATGGCTACACCTTA. Protein product: CASKGAAWTNYGYTL.

As regards this clonotype: A read error is likely, as this CDR3 ends without the conserved phenylalanine or tryptophan. This chain connects TRBV20-1 to TRBJ2-3; 7 bases match TRBD2. Per germline, CDR1 DFQATT and CDR2 SNEGSKA (reference sequence). With 5 bases clipped from V and 2 bases from J, the junction kept 7 bases outside the gene matches. The CDR3 has 14 residues. CDR3 nucleotides: TGCAGTGCTCTGACTAGCCCCTCCACAGATACGCAGTATTCT. It specifies CSALTSPSTDTQYS.

This clonotype showed up just a few times. V and J are TRBV12-3 or TRBV12-4 and TRBJ1-5, with D unclear. Deletions cut 6 bases from V and 2 bases from J, with 14 bases between. The CDR3 loop spans 15 amino acids. The CDR3: CASSPDGRRNQPQHF. Here the CDR3 DNA reads TGTGCCAGCAGCCCGGACGGTCGGCGCAATCAGCCCCAGCATTTT.

As to this clonotype: With a much larger clone just one base away, this may be a read error. This rearrangement joins TRBV5-4 to TRBJ2-5, with 8 bases identical to TRBD1. This CDR3 comprises 14 residues. Germline V gene lookup returns CDR1 SGHNT and CDR2 YYREEE (reference sequence). The CDR3 loop is CARSSWDRSETQYF. In nucleotides, the CDR3 is TGTGCCAGAAGCTCATGGGACAGGTCGGAGACCCAGTACTTC.

Comments on this clonotype: The junction and the germline gene differ at one end; a read error may be behind it. The chain employs TRBV4-2 and TRBJ2-5; TRBD2 is a possible D gene (5 bases). This CDR3 comprises 15 residues. Per the germline V gene, CDR1 is LGHNA and CDR2 is YNFKEQ. Here the CDR3 DNA reads TGTGCCAGCAGCCAACCTGGCATTAGCGAAGAGACCCAGTCCTTC. This translates into CASSQPGISEETQSF.

As regards this clonotype: A read error may account for a junction end that differs from germline. The chain carries TRBV4-1 and TRBJ2-5, with 8 bases matching TRBD2. CDR1 is MGHRA, CDR2 YSYEKL, per germline. CDR3 length: 17 amino acids. CDR3 sequence reads: CASNQEGGLEVWETQYF. CDR3 DNA: TGCGCCAGCAACCAAGAAGGGGGACTAGAGGTCTGGGAGACCCAGTACTTC.

Turning to this clonotype: Germline and junction disagree at one end, which may indicate a read error. V gene TRBV11-3 combines with J gene TRBJ2-7; D perhaps matches TRBD1 (6 bases). From germline, CDR1 is SGHNT and CDR2 YENEEA. This CDR3 has 14 residues. The CDR3 DNA follows: TGTGCCAGCAGCTTGGATACAGGGACCTACGAGCAGTACTTT. Its protein product is CASSLDTGTYEQYF.

Notes on this clonotype: One end of the junction varies from germline; a read error may be responsible. The chain couples TRBV10-2 to TRBJ2-2; possible D gene TRBD2, 5 bases. CDR3 length: 12 amino acids. Germline V gene sequence: CDR1 WSHSY, CDR2 SAAADI. The CDR3 DNA reads as TGCGCCAGCTGTGAGTTCTCCGGGGAGCCGTTATTT. It is translated as CASCEFSGEPLF.

Concerning this clonotype: This CDR3 fails to terminate in the conserved phenylalanine or tryptophan, so it likely reflects a read error. This chain links TRBV11-2 with TRBJ2-7; unclear D gene. The V gene's germline CDR1 is SGHAT and CDR2 FQNNGV. This CDR3 has 14 residues. The CDR3, as DNA: TGCGCCAGCAGCTTAGGTATTAGCTCCTACGAGCAGTACTTA. Protein sequence: CASSLGISSYEQYL.

This clonotype rates as medium-sized. The chain combines TRBV20-1 with TRBJ2-2; a possible D gene is TRBD2 (6 bases). The CDR3 is made up of 15 amino acids. Trimming pared 0 bases from V and 3 bases from J, leaving 11 bases between. Germline loops: CDR1 DFQATT, CDR2 SNEGSKA (reference sequence). CDR3 amino acids: CSARDAGRHTGELFF. The CDR3 nucleotides are TGCAGTGCTAGAGATGCAGGGAGGCACACCGGGGAGCTGTTTTTT.

The J gene is TRBJ2-7, the V gene TRBV20-1; no firm D call. CDR1 and CDR2 from the germline V gene are DFQATT and SNEGSKA (reference sequence). Trimming shortened V by 0 bases and J by 0 bases, and 9 bases separated the two germline ends. The CDR3 extends over 14 amino acids. CDR3 nucleotides: TGCAGTGCTAGAGATCTCGGAAGCTCCTACGAGCAGTACTTC. Translation gives CSARDLGSSYEQYF.

In regard to this clonotype: A much larger clone differs from this one at a single base, so this may be a read error. The CDR3: CSGTNNEQFF. CDR3 bases: TGCAGTGGCACTAACAATGAGCAGTTCTTC. The chain carries TRBV20-1 and TRBJ2-1; D gene uncertain. V lost 7 bases and J lost 5, with 6 bases in between. This CDR3 region has 10 residues. CDR1 is DFQATT and CDR2 is SNEGSKA in the germline V gene (reference sequence).

V and J are TRBV30 and TRBJ1-1; D is undetermined. The length of the CDR3 is 13 residues. With 0 bases removed from V and 4 bases from J, the gap between germline ends came to 9 bases. Germline V CDR1 and CDR2: GTSNPN, SVGIG (reference sequence). The CDR3 bases are TGTGCCTGGAGTGTACAGATGAGCACTGAAGCTTTCTTT. Translation: CAWSVQMSTEAFF.

A remark on this clonotype: This could be a read error, since a much larger clone is one nucleotide away. V usage is TRBV5-6 and J usage is TRBJ2-7; possible D gene TRBD1, 6 bases. Trimming pared 0 bases from V and 2 bases from J, leaving 9 bases between. The CDR3 sequence is 14 residues long. The V gene's germline CDR1 is SGHDT and CDR2 YYEEEE. The CDR3 here is CASSLEGETYEQYF. CDR3 nucleotides: TGTGCCAGCAGCTTGGAGGGGGAAACCTACGAGCAGTACTTC.

Only a few counts were recorded for this clonotype. A much larger clone is a single base away; this may be a read error. J is TRBJ1-1 and V is TRBV4-2; D ambiguous. Between the trimmed V and J ends, which lost 2 bases and 2 bases, there was a span of 6 bases. The CDR3 has 13 amino acids. The germline V gene has CDR1 LGHNA and CDR2 YNFKEQ. DNA for the CDR3: TGTGCCAGCAGCCAAACTTACAACACTGAAGCTTTCTTT. Translation: CASSQTYNTEAFF.

For this clonotype: Mismatch with germline at one junction end may stem from a read error. V and J are TRBV20-1 and TRBJ1-6, with D possibly TRBD1 on 5 matching bases. This CDR3 is built from 16 residues. The V gene's germline CDR1 is DFQATT and CDR2 SNEGSKA (reference sequence). The CDR3 region has the DNA TGCAATGCTAGAGAGGGGCACAGGTCCTATAATTCACCCCTCCACTTT. Residues: CNAREGHRSYNSPLHF.

This clonotype was observed many times. This sequence joins TRBV12-3 or TRBV12-4 and TRBJ2-2, with a possible D match to TRBD2 (6 bases). The V and J ends lost 3 bases and 4 bases respectively, with 15 bases between them. The CDR3 contains 16 residues. The CDR3, as DNA: TGTGCCAGCAGTTTGGGAGGCGGGCTACCCACCGGGGAGCTGTTTTTT. Translating it yields CASSLGGGLPTGELFF.

This clonotype was recorded once. At one boundary the junction diverges from the germline segment, which might be a read error. The chain employs TRBV4-2 and TRBJ2-7, with D possibly matching TRBD2 (6 bases). This CDR3 has 15 residues. Germline V gives CDR1 LGHNA, CDR2 YNFKEQ. The CDR3 nucleotides read TGTGTCAGCAACCCTCCGGGACTGCACTCCTACGAGCAGCACTTC. Its protein product is CVSNPPGLHSYEQHF.

As for this clonotype: The CDR3 does not close with the conserved phenylalanine or tryptophan, likely indicating a read error. The limits of the CDR3 on the DNA are not certain, so only TCRdb's listed CDR3 is given. The gene calls are TRBV12-3 or TRBV12-4 and TRBJ1-1; the table names TRBD1, a call not compared with the DNA. Including both end residues, the CDR3 is 13 amino acids long. The CDR3 here is CASSLALRTGGFL.

The rearrangement joins TRBV20-1 to TRBJ2-3, with D maybe TRBD2 (6 bases). V lost 0 bases and J 2 bases, leaving 15 bases between the germline ends. This CDR3 has 16 amino acids. Germline V lookup: CDR1 DFQATT, CDR2 SNEGSKA (reference sequence). CDR3 sequence (DNA): TGCAGTGCTAGAGATGTACTAGCAGGCTTCACAGATACGCAGTATTTT. Residues: CSARDVLAGFTDTQYF.

This clonotype was found a few times. This may be a read error: a much more frequent sequence differs by one nucleotide. This CDR3 reads CSVGGEGAGQPQYF. CDR3 in DNA: TGCAGCGTTGGTGGGGAGGGGGCCGGTCAGCCCCAGTATTTT. The chain couples TRBV29-1 to TRBJ1-5; D is tentatively TRBD1 or TRBD2 (7 bases each). The end of the DNA aligns better with TRBJ2-3, so the J call may be wrong. The germline V gene encodes CDR1 SQVTM and CDR2 ANQGSEA. The CDR3 is 14 residues long.

This clonotype is a singleton in its sample. The junction departs from the called germline gene at one end, perhaps through a read error. V is TRBV11-3 and J is TRBJ2-2; the D call may be TRBD1 or TRBD2 (5 bases each). CDR1 and CDR2 from the germline V gene are SGHNT and YENEEA. The CDR3 sequence is 14 residues long. The CDR3 spells CASNKQANTGEPFF. CDR3 nucleotides: TGTGCCAGCAACAAACAGGCGAATACCGGGGAGCCGTTTTTT.

Note on this clonotype: A read error may be the cause here, since a much bigger clone is one base away. The V gene is TRBV20-1, the J gene TRBJ2-7; D ambiguous. The CDR3 has 12 amino acids. CDR1 and CDR2 (germline): DFQATT, SNEGSKA (reference sequence). CDR3 sequence (DNA): TGCAGTGCTAGACTGACGGGCCCCGAGCACTACTTC. Translated, it gives CSARLTGPEHYF.

In the case of this clonotype: A clone one base away is much larger, so this may be a read error. The V gene is TRBV4-1, the J gene TRBJ1-1; D gene unclear. The CDR3 spans 12 residues. The V gene's germline CDR1 is MGHRA and CDR2 YSYEKL. The V end lost 3 bases, the J end lost 7 bases, and 9 bases lay between the germline ends. CDR3 DNA: TGCGCCAGCAGCCAGATACAGTATGAAGCTTTCTTT. Its protein is CASSQIQYEAFF.

Points on this clonotype: A much larger clone lies one base from this, so it may be a read error. V gene TRBV4-1 combines with J gene TRBJ2-3, with a weak D call TRBD2 (5 bases). The CDR3 contains 15 residues. The germline V gene encodes CDR1 MGHRA and CDR2 YSYEKL. DNA for the CDR3: TGCGCCAGCAGACCCGGACGGTCTAGCACAGATACGCAGTGTTTT. Translation: CASRPGRSSTDTQCF.